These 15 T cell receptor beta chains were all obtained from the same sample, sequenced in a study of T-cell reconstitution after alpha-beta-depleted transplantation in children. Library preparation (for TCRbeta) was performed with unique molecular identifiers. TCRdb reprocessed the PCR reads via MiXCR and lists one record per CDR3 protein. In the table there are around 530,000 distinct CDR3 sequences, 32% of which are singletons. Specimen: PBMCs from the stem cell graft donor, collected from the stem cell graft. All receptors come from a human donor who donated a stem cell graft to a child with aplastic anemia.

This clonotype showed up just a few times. The CDR3 coding sequence is TGCGCCAGCAGCTTGGGTAGCGGGTTTCTCGGAAACTACGAGCAGTACTTC. Translating gives CASSLGSGFLGNYEQYF. The V call is TRBV5-1, the J call TRBJ2-7, with 7 bases aligning to TRBD2. The CDR3 runs to 17 residues. V lost 0 bases, J lost 3 bases, and 12 bases stayed unmatched. The germline V gene encodes CDR1 SGHRS and CDR2 YFSETQ. The full variable domain, in which reference TRBV5-1 and TRBJ2-7 provide the parts outside the CDR3, is KAGVTQTPRYLIKTRGQQVTLSCSPISGHRSVSWYQQTPGQGLQFLFEYFSETQRNKGNFPGRFSGRQFSNSRSEMNVSTLELGDSALYLCASSLGSGFLGNYEQYFGPGTRLTVT.

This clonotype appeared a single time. CDR3 DNA sequence: TGTGCCAGCAGTATGAGACAGGGGGCTAACTCCTACGAGCAGTACTTC. Amino acid sequence: CASSMRQGANSYEQYF. The rearrangement uses TRBV27 and TRBJ2-7; TRBD1 matches 10 bases. The CDR3 is 16 residues long. Germline V lookup: CDR1 MNHEY, CDR2 SMNVEV (reference sequence). With 5 bases clipped from V and 0 bases from J, the junction kept 7 bases outside the gene matches.

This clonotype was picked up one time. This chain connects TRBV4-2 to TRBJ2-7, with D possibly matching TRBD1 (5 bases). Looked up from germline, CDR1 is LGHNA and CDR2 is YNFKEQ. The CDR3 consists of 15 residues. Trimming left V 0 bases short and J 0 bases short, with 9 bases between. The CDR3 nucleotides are TGTGCCAGCAGCCAAGAATTCACAGGCTCCTACGAGCAGTACTTC. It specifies CASSQEFTGSYEQYF.

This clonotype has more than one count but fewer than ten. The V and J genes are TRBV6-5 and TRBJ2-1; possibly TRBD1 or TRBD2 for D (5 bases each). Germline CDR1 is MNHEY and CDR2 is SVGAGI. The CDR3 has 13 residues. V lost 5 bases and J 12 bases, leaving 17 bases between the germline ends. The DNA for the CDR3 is TGTGCCAGCAGTCAGGGTATCCTAGAGGGGCAGTTCTTC. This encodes CASSQGILEGQFF.

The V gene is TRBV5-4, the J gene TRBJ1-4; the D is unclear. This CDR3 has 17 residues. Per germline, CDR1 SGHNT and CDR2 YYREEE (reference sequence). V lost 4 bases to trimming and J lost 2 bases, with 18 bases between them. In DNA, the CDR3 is TGTGCCAGCAGCCCGCGGGCCCCGGGGAGGACTAATGAAAAACTGTTTTTT. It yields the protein CASSPRAPGRTNEKLFF. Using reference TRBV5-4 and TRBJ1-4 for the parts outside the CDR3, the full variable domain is ETGVTQSPTHLIKTRGQQVTLRCSSQSGHNTVSWYQQALGQGPQFIFQYYREEENGRGNFPPRFSGLQFPNYSSELNVNALELDDSALYLCASSPRAPGRTNEKLFFGSGTQLSVL.

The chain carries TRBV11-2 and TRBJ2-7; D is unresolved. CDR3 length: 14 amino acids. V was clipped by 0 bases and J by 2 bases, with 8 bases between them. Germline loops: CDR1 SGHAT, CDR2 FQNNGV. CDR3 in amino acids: CASSLDWEPYEQYV. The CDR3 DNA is TGTGCCAGCAGCTTAGACTGGGAACCCTACGAGCAGTACGTC.

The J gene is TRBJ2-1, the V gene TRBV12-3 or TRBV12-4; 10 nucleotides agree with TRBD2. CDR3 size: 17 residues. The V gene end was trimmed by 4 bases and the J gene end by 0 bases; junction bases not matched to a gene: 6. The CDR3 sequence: CASSSLVAGGSYNEQFF. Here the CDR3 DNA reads TGTGCCAGCAGTTCTCTCGTAGCGGGAGGCTCCTACAATGAGCAGTTCTTC.

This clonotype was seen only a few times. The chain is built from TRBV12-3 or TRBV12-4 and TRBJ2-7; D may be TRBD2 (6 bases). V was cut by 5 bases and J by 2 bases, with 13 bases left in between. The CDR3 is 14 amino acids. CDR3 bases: TGTGCCAGCAGTCCGGGACGCGGGACCTACGAGCAGTACGTC. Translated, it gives CASSPGRGTYEQYV.

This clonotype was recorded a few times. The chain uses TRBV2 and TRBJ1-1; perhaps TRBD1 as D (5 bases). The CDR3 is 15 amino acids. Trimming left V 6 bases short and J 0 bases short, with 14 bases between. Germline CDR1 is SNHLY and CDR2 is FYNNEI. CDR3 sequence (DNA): TGTGCCAGCAGCTCGATCCAGGGAATGAACACTGAAGCTTTCTTT. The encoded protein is CASSSIQGMNTEAFF.

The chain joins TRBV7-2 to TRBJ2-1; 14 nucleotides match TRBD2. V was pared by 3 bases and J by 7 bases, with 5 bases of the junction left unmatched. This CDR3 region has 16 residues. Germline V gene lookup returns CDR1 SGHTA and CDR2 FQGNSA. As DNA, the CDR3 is TGTGCCAGCAGCTTGGAGGGACTAGCGGGAGTAAATGAGCAGTTCTTC. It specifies CASSLEGLAGVNEQFF.

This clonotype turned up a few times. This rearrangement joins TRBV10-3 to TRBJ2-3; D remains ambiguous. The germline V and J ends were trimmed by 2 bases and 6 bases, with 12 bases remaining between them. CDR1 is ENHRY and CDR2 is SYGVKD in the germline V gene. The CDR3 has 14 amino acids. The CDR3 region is CAISEDVAADTQYF. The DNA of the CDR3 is TGTGCCATCAGTGAGGACGTAGCAGCTGATACGCAGTATTTT.

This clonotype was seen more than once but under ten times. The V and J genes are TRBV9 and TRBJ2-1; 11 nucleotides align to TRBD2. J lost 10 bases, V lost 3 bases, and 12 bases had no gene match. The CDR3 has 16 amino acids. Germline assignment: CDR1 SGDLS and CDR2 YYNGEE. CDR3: CASSDRGSGRAGEQFF. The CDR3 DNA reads TGTGCCAGCAGCGACAGAGGTAGCGGGAGGGCCGGGGAGCAGTTCTTC.

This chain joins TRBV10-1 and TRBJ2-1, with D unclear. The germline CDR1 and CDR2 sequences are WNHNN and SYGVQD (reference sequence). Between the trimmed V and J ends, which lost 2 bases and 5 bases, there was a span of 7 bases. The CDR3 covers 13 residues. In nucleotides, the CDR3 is TGCGCCAGCAGTGAGGGGGTAGACAATGAGCAGTTCTTC. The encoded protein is CASSEGVDNEQFF.

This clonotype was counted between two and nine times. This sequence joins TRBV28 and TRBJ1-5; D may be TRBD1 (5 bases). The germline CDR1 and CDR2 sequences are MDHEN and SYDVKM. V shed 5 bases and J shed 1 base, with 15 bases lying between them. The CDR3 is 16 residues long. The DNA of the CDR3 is TGTGCCAGCAGTATCCTAGGGACCGAGAGCAATCAGCCCCAGCATTTT. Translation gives CASSILGTESNQPQHF.

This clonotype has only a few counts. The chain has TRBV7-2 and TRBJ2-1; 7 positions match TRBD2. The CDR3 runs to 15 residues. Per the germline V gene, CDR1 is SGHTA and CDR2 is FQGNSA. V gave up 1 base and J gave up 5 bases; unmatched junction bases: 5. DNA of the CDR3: TGTGCCAGCAGCTTAGGGGACTACCCCCACAATGAGCAGTTCTTC. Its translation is CASSLGDYPHNEQFF.